The next 3 T cell receptor beta chains were all read from a single sample in a study of T cells in Graves' hyperthyroidism and ophthalmopathy. Regions amplified from RNA transcripts were the TCR beta CDR3 regions. First-round RT-PCR targeting the TCR CDR3 was performed with the HTBI primer set. TCRdb reprocessed the multiplex PCR reads with MiXCR, giving one entry per CDR3 protein. Here the sample spans hundreds of thousands of distinct CDR3 sequences, over 15% being singletons. Sequenced: blood. These receptors were collected from a woman between 18 and 30 years old with Graves' hyperthyroidism.

The chain recombines TRBV12-5 with TRBJ1-2; D may be TRBD1 (5 bases). The CDR3 runs 12 residues. Germline V gene sequence: CDR1 LGHNT, CDR2 FRNRAP. The V gene lost 7 bases and the J gene lost 4 bases, with 10 bases spanning the gap. CDR3 coding DNA: TGTGCTAGTGTTCGGGACGTCTATGGCTACACCTTC. This codes for CASVRDVYGYTF.

This clonotype occurred a few times. J is TRBJ1-1 and V is TRBV19, with D possibly being TRBD1 (5 bases). The CDR3 runs 15 residues. Germline CDR1 is LNHDA and CDR2 is SQIVND (reference sequence). Trimming pared 6 bases from V and 0 bases from J, leaving 14 bases between. In DNA, the CDR3 is TGTGCCAGTAGCTTATCTGGGGGAGTGAACACTGAAGCTTTCTTT. Residues: CASSLSGGVNTEAFF.

This clonotype was detected many times. The chain is built from TRBV7-8 and TRBJ2-1; 11 bases line up with TRBD2. V shed 4 bases and J 8 bases; nucleotides not matched to a gene: 16. The CDR3 loop spans 18 amino acids. Germline V gene sequence: CDR1 SGHVS, CDR2 FQNEAQ. CDR3 bases: TGTGCCAGCAGCTCAAGTACGTTAGCGGGAGGGCCATTTGATGAGCAGTTCTTC. This translates into CASSSSTLAGGPFDEQFF.